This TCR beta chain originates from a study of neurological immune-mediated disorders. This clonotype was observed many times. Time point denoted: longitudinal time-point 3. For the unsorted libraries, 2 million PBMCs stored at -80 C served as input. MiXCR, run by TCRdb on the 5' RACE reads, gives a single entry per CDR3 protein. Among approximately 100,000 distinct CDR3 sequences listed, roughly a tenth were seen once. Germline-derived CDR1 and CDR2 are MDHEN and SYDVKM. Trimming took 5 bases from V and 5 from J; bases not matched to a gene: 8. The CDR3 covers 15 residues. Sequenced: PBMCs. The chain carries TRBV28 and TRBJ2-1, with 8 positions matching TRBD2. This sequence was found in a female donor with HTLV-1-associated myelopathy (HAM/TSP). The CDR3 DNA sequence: TGTGCCAGCAGTCGAACACGGGGGGGGAACAATGAGCAGTTCTTC. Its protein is CASSRTRGGNNEQFF.